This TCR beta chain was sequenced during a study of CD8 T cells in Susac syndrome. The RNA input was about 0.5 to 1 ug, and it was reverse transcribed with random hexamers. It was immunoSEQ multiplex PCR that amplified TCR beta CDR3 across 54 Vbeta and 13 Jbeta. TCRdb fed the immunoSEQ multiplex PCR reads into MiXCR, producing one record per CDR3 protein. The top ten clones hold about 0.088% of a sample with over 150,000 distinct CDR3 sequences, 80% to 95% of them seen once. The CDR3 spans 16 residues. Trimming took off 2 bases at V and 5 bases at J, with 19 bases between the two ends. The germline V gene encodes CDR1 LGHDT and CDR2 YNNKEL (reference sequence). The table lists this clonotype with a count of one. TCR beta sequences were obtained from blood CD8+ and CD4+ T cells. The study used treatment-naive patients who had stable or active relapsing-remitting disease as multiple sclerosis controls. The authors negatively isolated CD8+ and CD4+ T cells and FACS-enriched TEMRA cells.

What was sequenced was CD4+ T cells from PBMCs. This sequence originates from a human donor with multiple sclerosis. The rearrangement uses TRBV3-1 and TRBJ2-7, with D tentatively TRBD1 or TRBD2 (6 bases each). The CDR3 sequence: CASSQFGGPSLHEQYF. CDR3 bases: TGTGCCAGCAGCCAATTCGGGGGCCCATCTCTCCACGAGCAGTACTTC.